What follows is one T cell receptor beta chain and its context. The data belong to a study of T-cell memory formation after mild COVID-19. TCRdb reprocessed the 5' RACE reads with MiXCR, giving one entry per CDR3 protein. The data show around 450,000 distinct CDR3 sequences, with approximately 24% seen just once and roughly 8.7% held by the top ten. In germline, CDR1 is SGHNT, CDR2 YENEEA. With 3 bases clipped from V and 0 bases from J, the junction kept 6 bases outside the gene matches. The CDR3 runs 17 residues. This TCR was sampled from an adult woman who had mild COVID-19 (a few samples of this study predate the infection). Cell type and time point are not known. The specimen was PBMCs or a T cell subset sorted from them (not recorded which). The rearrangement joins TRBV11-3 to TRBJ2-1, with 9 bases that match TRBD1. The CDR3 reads CASSFLQGAFSYNEQFF. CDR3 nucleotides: TGTGCCAGCAGCTTCTTACAGGGGGCTTTCTCCTACAATGAGCAGTTCTTC.